What follows is one T cell receptor beta chain and its context. What it binds is not known. The sample is drawn from a study of spatial heterogeneity in lung cancer. As for the study in general: Consistently, beta-chain sequences turned up in larger numbers than alpha-chain sequences did.

Time point meaning: sample taken at primary tumor resection. Sequencing covered unsorted whole RNA taken from tumor, nontumor lung or frozen PBMC. General study results and limits: Blood contained ubiquitous expanded tumor TCRs more at resection than at follow-up.

From the 5' RACE reads, TCRdb called clonotypes with MiXCR, one entry per CDR3 protein. In the table there are around 40,000 distinct CDR3 sequences, about 6% of which are singletons. CDR1 WSHSY and CDR2 SAAADI come from the germline V gene. The CDR3 loop spans 13 amino acids. The V gene end was trimmed by 2 bases and the J gene end by 2 bases; junction bases not matched to a gene: 0. This receptor was taken from a male donor with early-stage non-small cell lung cancer. The V gene is TRBV10-2, the J gene TRBJ2-7, with 7 bases fitting TRBD2. This specimen was PBMCs, taken at surgery. The CDR3 spells CASSESGTYEQYF. The CDR3, as DNA: TGCGCCAGCAGTGAGAGCGGGACCTACGAGCAGTACTTC.